This entry concerns a single T cell receptor beta chain. The data stem from a study of shared clonotypes between healthy human individuals. The CDR3 covers 16 residues. CDR1 is SEHNR and CDR2 is FQNEAQ in the germline V gene (reference sequence). V shed 5 bases and J shed 4 bases, with 20 bases lying between them. Authors' processing steps: From ImmunoSEQ came sequences covering only the junction and carrying no quality scores, so filtering differed. The protocol was immunoSEQ multiplex PCR, while the TCRdb copy is restricted to in-frame clones and leaves out a portion. D and trimming were read from the DNA, whereas the V and J calls and clone size are those reported in that table. Of hundreds of thousands of clones detected, 70% to 80% appear once; the ten largest clones hold around 14%.

The chain recombines TRBV7-9 with TRBJ1-2; TRBD1 might be the D (6 bases). The clonotype originates from a woman between 40 and 55 years old in good health. Some clones in this sample may be carry-over from other donors' samples. Specimen: PBMCs. DNA of the CDR3: TGTGCCAGCAGCCCGAAGGGGGTGGAGACGATCTATGGCTACACCTTC. Protein product: CASSPKGVETIYGYTF.